These T cell receptor beta chains were read from a single sample in a study of T-cell memory formation after mild COVID-19. TCRdb redid the calling of the 5' RACE reads with MiXCR, one entry per CDR3 protein. The sample lists 500,000 to 600,000 distinct CDR3 sequences, under 20% occurring once. What was sequenced was PBMCs or a T cell subset sorted from them (not recorded which). Receptors were obtained from an adult woman who had mild COVID-19 (a few samples of this study predate the infection). Cell type and time point are not known. The CDR3 runs from the conserved cysteine through the conserved F or W.

v_call,j_call,cdr3_aa
TRBV5-1,TRBJ2-1,CASSLVLAGESSYNEQFF
TRBV5-4,TRBJ2-3,CASSQDPTDTQYF
TRBV5-1,TRBJ2-2,CASSSGTGTTGELFF
TRBV6-5,TRBJ1-5,CASSYRVLWPQHF
TRBV30,TRBJ2-2,CAWRYGELFF
TRBV7-2,TRBJ2-3,CASSLVGRGSSPQYF
TRBV5-1,TRBJ2-5,CASSRDREQETQYF
TRBV15,TRBJ1-2,CATSRAEGWNGYTF
TRBV5-5,TRBJ1-2,CASTNDPGQSGYGYTF
TRBV5-1,TRBJ2-1,CASRSRGGSDNEQFF
TRBV11-2,TRBJ1-1,CASSLAAEAFF
TRBV7-3,TRBJ2-1,CASSDGTYNEQFF
TRBV20-1,TRBJ1-2,CSALSGSQDYGYTF
TRBV6-1,TRBJ2-7,CASSGGSSLAGVDF
TRBV7-9,TRBJ1-1,CASSERQGADTEAFF
TRBV18,TRBJ1-1,CASSSGTGGMNTEAFF
TRBV11-2,TRBJ2-2,CASSPYRGRFGELFF
TRBV7-2,TRBJ1-2,CASSLGAGPGAGYTF
TRBV12-3/TRBV12-4,TRBJ1-1,CASSRGTGFVTEAFF
TRBV3-1,TRBJ1-1,CASSPEWALNTEAFF
TRBV12-3/TRBV12-4,TRBJ1-2,CASSGTINGYTF
TRBV12-3/TRBV12-4,TRBJ2-2,CASGRGRANTGELFF
TRBV7-9,TRBJ2-1,CALLSPPHSEQFF
TRBV6-1,TRBJ1-1,CASSATGGGSPEAFF
TRBV7-6,TRBJ2-5,CASSLEARGWLETQYF
TRBV7-2,TRBJ2-7,CASSPFGSMGEQYF
TRBV5-1,TRBJ2-1,CASSPDFHEQFF
TRBV12-3/TRBV12-4,TRBJ2-3,CASSALGQIGTDTQYF
TRBV29-1,TRBJ2-1,CSVSRTQGRQFF
TRBV7-9,TRBJ2-1,CASSLSTSGSYNEQFF
TRBV12-3/TRBV12-4,TRBJ2-5,CASSPPGMAGQETQYF
TRBV4-1,TRBJ1-2,CASSTTGGGYTF
TRBV9,TRBJ2-1,CASSKTGGAYNEQFF
TRBV12-3/TRBV12-4,TRBJ1-5,CASSLEPVGEPQHF
TRBV6-5,TRBJ2-7,CASSYADRGPYEQYF
TRBV2,TRBJ2-5,CASSEGYGGQETQYF
TRBV20-1,TRBJ1-2,CSARVPGQGDSYTF